This is a list of T cell receptor beta chains from one sample in a study of T-cell memory formation after mild COVID-19. TCRdb passed the 5' RACE reads through MiXCR, listing each CDR3 protein once. Here the sample spans 300,000 to 350,000 distinct CDR3 sequences, over 10% being singletons. Input material: PBMCs or a T cell subset sorted from them (not recorded which). Every receptor here comes from a man aged 18 to 30 who had mild COVID-19 (a few samples of this study predate the infection). Cell type and time point are not known. CDR3s include the opening cysteine and the closing phenylalanine or tryptophan. Fields, in order: clone size, V gene, CDR3 length, J gene, D gene, CDR3 protein, CDR3 DNA. A D gene is named only where the DNA matches it firmly. For some rows the clone size is stated as once, few or many, or as a class when expanded; others skip it.

size: many; V: TRBV5-1; length: 18; J: TRBJ2-3; D: -; CDR3: CASSLAPTDRIVTDTQYF; DNA: TGCGCCAGCAGCTTGGCTCCCACGGACAGAATTGTCACAGATACGCAGTATTTT
size: -; V: TRBV10-3; length: 18; J: TRBJ2-3; D: -; CDR3: CAISERGEDSKMTDTQYF; DNA: TGTGCCATCAGTGAGCGGGGGGAGGACAGTAAAATGACAGATACGCAGTATTTT
size: few; V: TRBV20-1; length: 15; J: TRBJ2-7; D: TRBD1; CDR3: CSARDTLRGRIEQYF; DNA: TGCAGTGCTAGAGACACCCTCAGGGGGCGCATCGAGCAGTACTTC
size: -; V: TRBV19; length: 12; J: TRBJ1-2; D: -; CDR3: CASQGDRYGYTF; DNA: TGTGCGAGTCAAGGGGACCGCTATGGCTACACCTTC
size: -; V: TRBV11-1; length: 17; J: TRBJ1-1; D: TRBD1; CDR3: CASSLAPGSKGATEAFF; DNA: TGTGCCAGCAGCTTAGCGCCGGGCTCAAAGGGGGCCACTGAAGCTTTCTTT
size: -; V: TRBV27; length: 16; J: TRBJ1-2; D: TRBD1; CDR3: CASSPLQGAWNYGYTF; DNA: TGTGCCAGCAGTCCGCTCCAGGGGGCGTGGAACTATGGCTACACCTTC
size: few; V: TRBV4-1; length: 17; J: TRBJ2-1; D: -; CDR3: CASSQEGAMQVYNEQFF; DNA: TGCGCCAGCAGCCAAGAAGGGGCCATGCAGGTCTACAATGAGCAGTTCTTC
size: many; V: TRBV7-9; length: 14; J: TRBJ2-7; D: -; CDR3: CASSSGPPTYEQYF; DNA: TGTGCCAGCAGCTCGGGACCGCCAACCTACGAGCAGTACTTC
size: many; V: TRBV28; length: 14; J: TRBJ1-2; D: -; CDR3: CASRYMGTLYGYTF; DNA: TGTGCCAGCAGATATATGGGGACACTTTATGGCTACACCTTC
size: -; V: TRBV12-3/TRBV12-4; length: 13; J: TRBJ1-2; D: -; CDR3: CASRGVEIYGYTF; DNA: TGTGCCAGCAGGGGGGTAGAGATCTATGGCTACACCTTC
size: -; V: TRBV5-6; length: 13; J: TRBJ2-1; D: -; CDR3: CASRQTAGDEQFF; DNA: TGTGCCAGCCGTCAGACGGCAGGGGATGAGCAGTTCTTC
size: -; V: TRBV4-1; length: 17; J: TRBJ2-1; D: TRBD2; CDR3: CASSLERVSGGYNEQFF; DNA: TGCGCCAGCAGCCTTGAACGGGTTAGCGGGGGCTACAATGAGCAGTTCTTC
size: -; V: TRBV5-1; length: 16; J: TRBJ2-1; D: TRBD1; CDR3: CASSLEGTGGLNEQFF; DNA: TGCGCCAGCAGCTTGGAGGGGACAGGGGGCTTAAATGAGCAGTTCTTC
size: few; V: TRBV5-6; length: 13; J: TRBJ1-5; D: -; CDR3: CASSGGPNQPQHF; DNA: TGTGCCAGCAGCGGGGGGCCTAATCAGCCCCAGCATTTT
size: few; V: TRBV5-1; length: 13; J: TRBJ1-1; D: -; CDR3: CASSLDGGRQAFF; DNA: TGCGCCAGCAGCTTGGACGGGGGGCGTCAAGCTTTCTTT
size: -; V: TRBV6-2/TRBV6-3; length: 14; J: TRBJ2-5; D: TRBD1; CDR3: CASSRRTGGETQYF; DNA: TGTGCCAGCAGTCGGCGGACAGGCGGCGAGACCCAGTACTTC
size: -; V: TRBV7-3; length: 14; J: TRBJ2-3; D: -; CDR3: CASSGGGAADTQYF; DNA: TGTGCCAGTTCAGGGGGGGGCGCGGCAGATACGCAGTATTTT
size: -; V: TRBV5-8; length: 10; J: TRBJ1-4; D: -; CDR3: CASSLKGGRF; DNA: TGTGCCAGCAGCTTAAAGGGAGGTCGTTTT
size: once; V: TRBV6-5; length: 16; J: TRBJ2-1; D: TRBD2; CDR3: CASSYTAGGIYNEQFF; DNA: TGTGCCAGCAGTTACACGGCGGGGGGGATATACAATGAGCAGTTCTTC
size: few; V: TRBV5-1; length: 15; J: TRBJ2-2; D: -; CDR3: CASSLGRYAAGELFF; DNA: TGCGCCAGCAGCTTAGGTCGGTACGCGGCCGGGGAGCTGTTTTTT
size: few; V: TRBV7-2; length: 15; J: TRBJ2-2; D: -; CDR3: CASSRRAANTGELFF; DNA: TGTGCCAGCAGCCGCCGGGCCGCGAACACCGGGGAGCTGTTTTTT
size: -; V: TRBV29-1; length: 14; J: TRBJ2-3; D: -; CDR3: CSVEIRTALDTQYF; DNA: TGCAGCGTTGAAATAAGGACAGCGCTAGATACGCAGTATTTT
size: many; V: TRBV6-2/TRBV6-3; length: 16; J: TRBJ2-3; D: TRBD2; CDR3: CASSSPLAGRTDTQYF; DNA: TGTGCCAGCAGTTCGCCACTAGCGGGGCGCACAGATACGCAGTATTTT
size: few; V: TRBV7-9; length: 16; J: TRBJ1-2; D: -; CDR3: CASSLGGEPRSSGYTF; DNA: TGTGCCAGCAGCTTAGGAGGGGAACCCCGTTCCTCTGGCTACACCTTC
size: many; V: TRBV20-1; length: 17; J: TRBJ2-1; D: TRBD2; CDR3: CSARGAQRGGSYNEQFF; DNA: TGCAGTGCTAGAGGTGCCCAGCGGGGGGGCTCCTACAATGAGCAGTTCTTC
size: -; V: TRBV5-1; length: 13; J: TRBJ2-1; D: -; CDR3: CASSLAQAWVQFF; DNA: TGCGCCAGCAGCTTGGCCCAGGCCTGGGTGCAGTTCTTC
size: few; V: TRBV4-1; length: 13; J: TRBJ2-3; D: -; CDR3: CASSLSSSDTQYF; DNA: TGCGCCAGCAGCCTGAGCAGTTCAGATACGCAGTATTTT
size: -; V: TRBV15; length: 14; J: TRBJ2-3; D: -; CDR3: CATSRDGPTDTQYF; DNA: TGTGCCACCAGCAGAGACGGGCCCACAGATACGCAGTATTTT
size: few; V: TRBV6-5; length: 16; J: TRBJ1-2; D: -; CDR3: CASSWRTLGAFGGYTF; DNA: TGTGCCAGCAGTTGGAGGACCCTGGGGGCATTCGGGGGCTACACCTTC
size: few; V: TRBV2; length: 14; J: TRBJ1-2; D: -; CDR3: CASSPTPGYYGYTF; DNA: TGTGCCAGCAGCCCAACCCCGGGCTACTATGGCTACACCTTC
size: few; V: TRBV2; length: 12; J: TRBJ2-3; D: TRBD1; CDR3: CASRRQGDTQYF; DNA: TGTGCCAGCAGAAGACAGGGAGATACGCAGTATTTT
size: many; V: TRBV27; length: 14; J: TRBJ2-7; D: -; CDR3: CASSFGGSSYEQYF; DNA: TGTGCCAGCAGTTTCGGCGGCAGCTCCTACGAGCAGTACTTC
size: -; V: TRBV5-6; length: 12; J: TRBJ2-5; D: -; CDR3: CASSMVGETQYF; DNA: TGTGCCAGCAGCATGGTCGGGGAGACCCAGTACTTC
size: -; V: TRBV30; length: 17; J: TRBJ2-7; D: -; CDR3: CAWSRLGDQGPVGEQYF; DNA: TGTGCCTGGAGTCGACTAGGAGACCAGGGTCCAGTGGGCGAGCAGTACTTC
size: -; V: TRBV5-1; length: 14; J: TRBJ1-1; D: -; CDR3: CASSSAGGDTEAFF; DNA: TGCGCCAGCAGCTCCGCGGGGGGAGACACTGAAGCTTTCTTT
size: -; V: TRBV7-2; length: 12; J: TRBJ2-5; D: -; CDR3: CASLRAGETQYF; DNA: TGTGCCAGCTTGAGGGCGGGGGAGACCCAGTACTTC
size: -; V: TRBV29-1; length: 17; J: TRBJ2-1; D: TRBD2; CDR3: CSGTAGGRLVSYNEQFF; DNA: TGCAGCGGTACGGCGGGGGGCCGCTTAGTTTCCTACAATGAGCAGTTCTTC
size: few; V: TRBV7-2; length: 13; J: TRBJ1-1; D: -; CDR3: CASSSGQLGRAFF; DNA: TGTGCCAGCAGCTCCGGACAGCTCGGTAGAGCTTTCTTT
size: few; V: TRBV4-3; length: 13; J: TRBJ2-3; D: TRBD2; CDR3: CASSRTGGETQYF; DNA: TGCGCCAGCAGCCGGACTGGGGGGGAGACGCAGTATTTT
size: few; V: TRBV11-2; length: 14; J: TRBJ2-1; D: -; CDR3: CASIHRGTYNEQFF; DNA: TGTGCCAGCATCCACCGGGGGACCTACAATGAGCAGTTCTTC
size: many; V: TRBV5-1; length: 12; J: TRBJ2-5; D: -; CDR3: CASGSRAETQYF; DNA: TGCGCCAGCGGGTCCAGGGCCGAGACCCAGTACTTC